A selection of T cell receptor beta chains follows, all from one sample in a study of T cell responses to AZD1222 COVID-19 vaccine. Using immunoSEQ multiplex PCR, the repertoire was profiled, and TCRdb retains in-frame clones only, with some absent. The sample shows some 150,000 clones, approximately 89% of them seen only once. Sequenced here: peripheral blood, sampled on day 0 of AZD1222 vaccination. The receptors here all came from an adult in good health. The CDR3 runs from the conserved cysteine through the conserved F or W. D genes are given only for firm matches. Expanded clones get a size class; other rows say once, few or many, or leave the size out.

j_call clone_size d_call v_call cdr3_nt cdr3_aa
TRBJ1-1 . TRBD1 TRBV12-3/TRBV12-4 TGTGCCAGCAGTCGGGCCAGGGGGACTGAAGCTTTCTTT CASSRARGTEAFF
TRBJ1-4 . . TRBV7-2 TGTGCCAGCAGCCCACGGGCCTTGGGAGGAACTAATGAAAAACTGTTTTTT CASSPRALGGTNEKLFF
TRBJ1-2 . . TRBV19 TGTGCCTCCTTCGGACAGAGGGGACATAATAACTATGGCTACACCTTC CASFGQRGHNNYGYTF
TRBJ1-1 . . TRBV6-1 TGTGCCAGCAGTTTGGGGGTCCGGAACACTGAAGCTTTCTTT CASSLGVRNTEAFF
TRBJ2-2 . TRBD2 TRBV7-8 TGTGCCAGCAGCTCCCGGACTAGCCCCACCGGGGAGCTGTTTTTT CASSSRTSPTGELFF
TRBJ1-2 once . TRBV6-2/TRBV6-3 TGTGCCAGCAGTTACTCTCTGGTCCCGGGGCCGTATGGCTACACCTTC CASSYSLVPGPYGYTF
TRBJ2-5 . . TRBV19 TGTGCCAGTAGCAGACGCGGGATCCTTGAGACCCAGTACTTC CASSRRGILETQYF
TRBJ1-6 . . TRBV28 TGTGCCAGCAGCGAAGGATCGGATAATTCACCCCTCCACTTT CASSEGSDNSPLHF
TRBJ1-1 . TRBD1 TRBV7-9 TGTGCCAGCAGCCCCGGACAGGGCAAGAAGAACACTGAAGCTTTCTTT CASSPGQGKKNTEAFF
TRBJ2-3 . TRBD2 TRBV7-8 TGTGCCAGCAGCAGGGGACTAGCGGGAGTAACGGATACGCAGTATTTT CASSRGLAGVTDTQYF
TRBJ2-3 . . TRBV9 TGTGCCAGCAGCCTCCTCGGCGGACGCACAGATACGCAGTATTTT CASSLLGGRTDTQYF
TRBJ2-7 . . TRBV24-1 TGTGCCACCAGTGACCTCTGGGGGGAGCAGTACTTC CATSDLWGEQYF
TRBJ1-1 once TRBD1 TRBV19 TGTGCCAGTAGTCGGGGACAGCGGTACACTGAAGCTTTCTTT CASSRGQRYTEAFF
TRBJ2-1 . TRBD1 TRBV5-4 TGTGCCAGCAGCTCGGGACAGGGAACGAGGAATGAGCAGTTCTTC CASSSGQGTRNEQFF
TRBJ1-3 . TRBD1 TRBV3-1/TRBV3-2 TGTGCCAGCAGCCAAGGTCCGGGACAGCTTTATTCTTCAGATTTT CASSQGPGQLYSSDF